This passage covers 24 T cell receptor beta chains from one sample sequenced in a study of T-cell reconstitution after alpha-beta-depleted transplantation in children. During its preparation, the TCRbeta library received unique molecular identifiers. TCRdb re-analysed the PCR reads in MiXCR, keeping a single row per CDR3 protein. In the table there are 250,000 to 400,000 distinct CDR3 sequences, around 25% of which are singletons. Sequencing used PBMCs, mostly from graft donor cells, obtained 180 days after TCRalphabeta/CD19-depleted stem cell transplant. All receptors come from a male patient younger than 18 who had a stem cell transplant for acute lymphoblastic leukemia, so the T cells may come from the graft donor.

This chain uses TRBV2 with TRBJ2-3, with 7 bases matching TRBD2. This CDR3 is built from 15 residues. The germline CDR1 and CDR2 sequences are SNHLY and FYNNEI. The ends lost 2 bases at V and 0 bases at J; junction bases unmatched: 2. The CDR3 DNA follows: TGTGCCAGCAGTGAAAACGGGAGGAGCACAGATACGCAGTATTTT. It is translated as CASSENGRSTDTQYF. The complete variable domain, with remaining parts taken from reference TRBV2 and TRBJ2-3, reads EPEVTQTPSHQVTQMGQEVILRCVPISNHLYFYWYRQILGQKVEFLVSFYNNEISEKSEIFDDQFSVERPDGSNFTLKIRSTKLEDSAMYFCASSENGRSTDTQYFGPGTRLTVL.

At least ten counts were recorded for this clonotype. The chain combines TRBV12-3 or TRBV12-4 with TRBJ2-2; possibly TRBD2 for D (5 bases). V lost 7 bases and J lost 5, with 17 bases in between. CDR3 length: 15 amino acids. DNA of the CDR3: TGTGCCAGCACCCAGTCCGGGGTAGTGACCGGGGAGCTGTTTTTT. Encoded protein: CASTQSGVVTGELFF.

In its sample, this clonotype was seen a few times. The chain couples TRBV20-1 to TRBJ2-7; 7 bases map to TRBD2. J lost 2 bases, V lost 5 bases, and 9 bases had no gene match. Per the germline V gene, CDR1 is DFQATT and CDR2 is SNEGSKA (reference sequence). The CDR3 has 14 amino acids. The CDR3, as DNA: TGCAGTGCTCTCAGCAGCGGGGTTACCTACGAGCAGTACTTC. Translated, it gives CSALSSGVTYEQYF.

This clonotype has more than one count but fewer than ten. The rearrangement links TRBV27 to TRBJ1-2; weak D call: TRBD1 (5 bases). Trimming pared 3 bases from V and 5 bases from J, leaving 16 bases between. The CDR3 contains 15 residues. Germline V gene lookup returns CDR1 MNHEY and CDR2 SMNVEV (reference sequence). Here the CDR3 reads CASSLTPGEVYGYTF. In DNA form, the CDR3 reads TGTGCCAGCAGTTTGACCCCGGGGGAAGTTTATGGCTACACCTTC.

The CDR3 sequence is CSAWSGRGASEQFF. The CDR3 DNA follows: TGCAGTGCTTGGAGCGGGAGAGGGGCTAGTGAGCAGTTCTTC. The chain employs TRBV20-1 and TRBJ2-1, with 8 bases lining up with TRBD2. CDR3 length equals 14 residues. The germline V gene has CDR1 DFQATT and CDR2 SNEGSKA (reference sequence). Germline trimming cut 5 bases from V and 9 bases from J; bases unmatched to any gene: 12.

The rearrangement uses TRBV30 and TRBJ2-7; 10 bases are a match to TRBD2. The CDR3 length is 13 residues. With V trimmed by 0 bases and J by 6 bases, 2 bases remained unmatched. Looked up from germline, CDR1 is GTSNPN and CDR2 is SVGIG (reference sequence). The CDR3 DNA reads TGTGCCTGGAGTGTAGCGGGAGGGACCGAGCAGTACTTC. Residues: CAWSVAGGTEQYF.

This clonotype turned up a few times. The chain uses TRBV5-1 and TRBJ1-1; no clear D. The CDR3 covers 16 residues. Trimming removed 4 bases from V and 1 base from J, with 17 bases in between. Germline V gives CDR1 SGHRS, CDR2 YFSETQ. The CDR3 loop reads CASSARTLLRNTEAFF. CDR3 nucleotide sequence: TGCGCCAGCAGCGCCCGGACTCTTCTACGGAACACTGAAGCTTTCTTT.

This clonotype has a handful of counts. This chain uses TRBV24-1 with TRBJ2-1; unclear D gene. The CDR3 contains 11 residues. CDR1 KGHDR and CDR2 SFDVKD come from the germline V gene. V was shortened by 3 bases and J by 8 bases, with 4 bases between the two germline ends. The CDR3 loop is CATSDHYEQFF. CDR3 nucleotide sequence: TGTGCCACCAGTGATCATTATGAGCAGTTCTTC.

The rearrangement joins TRBV15 to TRBJ2-3; unclear D gene. The CDR3 contains 12 residues. Germline V CDR1 and CDR2: LNHNV, YYDKDF (reference sequence). V was cut by 5 bases and J by 6 bases, with 9 bases left in between. For the CDR3, the DNA is TGTGCCACCAGCGTCTGGAAGGATACGCAGTATTTT. This encodes CATSVWKDTQYF. The variable domain in full, completed from reference TRBV15 and TRBJ2-3, reads DAMVIQNPRYQVTQFGKPVTLSCSQTLNHNVMYWYQQKSSQAPKLLFHYYDKDFNNEADTPDNFQSRRPNTSFCFLDIRSPGLGDTAMYLCATSVWKDTQYFGPGTRLTVL.

There are a few counts of this clonotype. The chain is built from TRBV6-5 and TRBJ2-5; D ambiguous. V dropped 2 bases and J dropped 0 bases, with 7 bases sitting between them. The CDR3 spans 14 residues. Germline loops: CDR1 MNHEY, CDR2 SVGAGI. CDR3 protein: CASSYGRYQETQYF. The CDR3 bases are TGTGCCAGCAGTTACGGGCGGTACCAAGAGACCCAGTACTTC.

This rearrangement joins TRBV24-1 to TRBJ1-5; 8 bases map to TRBD1. The CDR3 extends over 16 amino acids. CDR1 KGHDR and CDR2 SFDVKD come from the germline V gene. With V trimmed by 5 bases and J by 5 bases, 10 bases remained unmatched. The DNA of the CDR3 is TGTGCCACCAGTGGAAAAAGGACAGGGCGTGATCAGCCCCAGCATTTT. Residues: CATSGKRTGRDQPQHF.

The V call is TRBV3-1, the J call TRBJ1-5; 9 nucleotides agree with TRBD1. Germline CDR1 reads LGHDT; CDR2 reads YNNKEL (reference sequence). The V segment lost 1 base and the J segment 7 bases; nucleotides outside the gene matches: 5. The CDR3 loop spans 15 amino acids. The CDR3 sequence is CASSQAGTGKQPQHF. CDR3 bases: TGTGCCAGCAGCCAAGCCGGGACAGGGAAACAGCCCCAGCATTTT.

The J gene is TRBJ2-1, the V gene TRBV5-1; D possibly corresponds to TRBD2 (5 bases). The CDR3 has 14 residues. Trimming pared 9 bases from V and 0 bases from J, leaving 13 bases between. Per germline, CDR1 SGHRS and CDR2 YFSETQ. In DNA, the CDR3 is TGCGCCACCCCAGTAGGGAGCTCCTACAATGAGCAGTTCTTC. Translating gives CATPVGSSYNEQFF.

This chain uses TRBV27 with TRBJ1-2; D is possibly TRBD1 (5 bases). CDR3 length: 15 amino acids. In germline, CDR1 is MNHEY, CDR2 SMNVEV (reference sequence). V was pared by 1 base and J by 2 bases, with 11 bases between. CDR3 in amino acids: CASSLFPGLNYGYTF. The CDR3 DNA reads as TGTGCCAGCAGTTTATTCCCAGGGTTGAACTATGGCTACACCTTC.

V usage is TRBV9 and J usage is TRBJ2-5; 15 bases fit TRBD2. The CDR3 is 18 amino acids. The J segment lost 2 bases and the V segment lost 4 bases, leaving 9 bases of the junction unmatched. Germline V gene sequence: CDR1 SGDLS, CDR2 YYNGEE. Written as DNA, the CDR3 is TGTGCCAGCAGCCCCCGGACTAGCGGGAGGGCCCTACAAGAGACCCAGTACTTC. The encoded protein is CASSPRTSGRALQETQYF.

The V and J genes are TRBV4-1 and TRBJ2-7; a possible D gene is TRBD2 (5 bases). This CDR3 is built from 16 residues. Germline CDR1 and CDR2: MGHRA and YSYEKL. Trimming took 4 bases from V and 0 from J, leaving 16 bases between them. CDR3 region: CASSPLPSGVSYEQYF. DNA of the CDR3: TGCGCCAGCAGCCCCCTCCCCAGCGGAGTCTCCTACGAGCAGTACTTC.

J is TRBJ2-7 and V is TRBV9, with 13 bases aligning to TRBD2. The CDR3 has 15 residues. CDR1 and CDR2 from the germline V gene are SGDLS and YYNGEE. Germline trimming cut 4 bases from V and 7 bases from J; bases unmatched to any gene: 8. The CDR3 DNA reads TGTGCCAGCAGCCCCTGGACTAGCGGGAGTTGGGAGCAGTACTTC. It codes for CASSPWTSGSWEQYF.

Only a few counts were recorded for this clonotype. The chain is built from TRBV6-1 and TRBJ2-7, with 10 positions matching TRBD1. The CDR3 covers 14 residues. V gave up 6 bases and J gave up 5 bases; unmatched junction bases: 7. CDR1 is MNHNS and CDR2 is SASEGT in the germline V gene. CDR3 region: CASSLRDRGHEQYF. The CDR3 DNA reads TGTGCCAGCAGCCTCCGGGACAGGGGCCACGAGCAGTACTTC.

V usage is TRBV18 and J usage is TRBJ2-4; D is undetermined. V lost 6 bases and J 1 base, leaving 16 bases between the germline ends. CDR3 length equals 16 residues. Germline CDR1 is KGHSH and CDR2 is LQKENI. The CDR3 coding sequence is TGTGCCAGCTCGCCAGCCTTCATGTTGGCCAAAAACATTCAGTACTTC. Translated, it gives CASSPAFMLAKNIQYF.

This clonotype was counted between two and nine times. The V call is TRBV15, the J call TRBJ1-1, with unresolved D. This CDR3 spans 12 amino acids. Trimming left V 4 bases short and J 2 bases short, with 5 bases between. The germline CDR1 and CDR2 sequences are LNHNV and YYDKDF (reference sequence). CDR3 in amino acids: CATSTVNTEAFF. CDR3 sequence (DNA): TGTGCCACCAGCACAGTTAACACTGAAGCTTTCTTT. Full variable domain (outside the CDR3, taken from reference TRBV15 and TRBJ1-1): DAMVIQNPRYQVTQFGKPVTLSCSQTLNHNVMYWYQQKSSQAPKLLFHYYDKDFNNEADTPDNFQSRRPNTSFCFLDIRSPGLGDTAMYLCATSTVNTEAFFGQGTRLTVV.

Only a few counts were recorded for this clonotype. This rearrangement joins TRBV5-1 to TRBJ2-7; 8 bases map to TRBD2. V trimming: 1 base; J trimming: 4 bases; junction bases outside the gene matches: 7. CDR3 length: 15 residues. Germline-derived CDR1 and CDR2 are SGHRS and YFSETQ. The CDR3 bases are TGCGCCAGCAGCTTGTTAGCGGGACCAATTTACGAGCAGTACTTC. Amino acids: CASSLLAGPIYEQYF.

This chain uses TRBV6-1 with TRBJ2-2; D call uncertain. The germline CDR1 and CDR2 sequences are MNHNS and SASEGT. CDR3 length: 13 amino acids. V dropped 10 bases and J dropped 0 bases, with 9 bases sitting between them. The CDR3: CATSGPNTGELFF. The DNA of the CDR3 is TGTGCCACTTCCGGGCCGAACACCGGGGAGCTGTTTTTT.

The J gene is TRBJ2-7, the V gene TRBV5-1; TRBD1 matches 7 bases. Germline V CDR1 and CDR2: SGHRS, YFSETQ. The ends lost 3 bases at V and 6 bases at J; junction bases unmatched: 9. CDR3 length: 14 residues. The CDR3 reads CASSSLLTGSEQYF. CDR3 sequence (DNA): TGCGCCAGCAGCTCGCTCTTGACAGGGTCCGAGCAGTACTTC.

This clonotype was recorded a few times. The V and J genes are TRBV7-9 and TRBJ1-5; D may be TRBD1 (5 bases). This CDR3 comprises 16 residues. The germline V and J ends were trimmed by 5 bases and 5 bases, with 19 bases remaining between them. Germline V gene lookup returns CDR1 SEHNR and CDR2 FQNEAQ (reference sequence). The CDR3 sequence: CASSPPGTPRDQPQHF. The CDR3 DNA is TGTGCCAGCAGCCCTCCAGGGACCCCTCGAGATCAGCCCCAGCATTTT.